These T cell receptor beta chains were read from a single sample in a study of cytomegalovirus exposure and HLA in healthy donors. Libraries were prepared by immunoSEQ multiplex PCR; TCRdb keeps only in-frame clonotypes and omits some of them. The sample records some 130,000 clones, about 85% being singletons. The sequenced material came from PBMCs. Receptor source: a female donor in good health and CMV-seronegative. The CDR3 runs from the conserved cysteine through the conserved F or W. A D gene is named only where the DNA matches it firmly. Rows give clone size only sometimes, using once, few, many, or a class for an expanded clone.

TRBJ2-4	-	-	TRBV6-1	CASSGTGEVKNIQYF	TGTGCCAGCAGTGGTACAGGGGAGGTCAAAAACATTCAGTACTTC
TRBJ1-2	TRBD1	-	TRBV7-9	CASSPRDRANYGYTF	TGTGCCAGCAGCCCCCGGGACAGAGCTAACTATGGCTACACCTTC
TRBJ1-6	-	-	TRBV4-3	CASSQDGSGGRPLHF	TGCGCCAGCAGCCAGGACGGGTCGGGGGGAAGGCCCCTCCACTTT
TRBJ2-1	-	-	TRBV9	CASSVVGATRYNEQFF	TGTGCCAGCAGCGTAGTGGGAGCGACCCGCTACAATGAGCAGTTCTTC
TRBJ1-1	-	few	TRBV29-1	CSSWGAGTEAFF	TGCAGCTCCTGGGGTGCGGGAACTGAAGCTTTCTTT
TRBJ2-7	TRBD1	-	TRBV7-9	CASSLVGDRGNEQYF	TGTGCCAGCAGCTTAGTGGGGGACAGGGGGAACGAGCAGTACTTC
TRBJ1-2	TRBD1	-	TRBV27	CASSRTGGGPNYGYTF	TGTGCCAGCAGTCGGACAGGGGGCGGGCCTAACTATGGCTACACCTTC
TRBJ2-7	TRBD1	once	TRBV27	CASSFGQGEQYF	TGTGCCAGCAGTTTCGGACAGGGCGAGCAGTACTTC
TRBJ2-7	-	-	TRBV13	CASSSPSVGYEQYF	TGTGCCAGCAGCTCCCCGTCTGTGGGCTACGAGCAGTACTTC
TRBJ2-7	-	-	TRBV4-3	CASSQTPGSPYEQYF	TGCGCCAGCAGCCAAACCCCCGGGTCTCCCTACGAGCAGTACTTC
TRBJ2-5	TRBD2	-	TRBV28	CASSVNGRALETQYF	TGTGCCAGCAGCGTGAATGGGAGGGCCTTGGAGACCCAGTACTTC
TRBJ2-1	TRBD2	-	TRBV11-2	CASSQRPGLADEQFF	TGTGCCAGCAGCCAGCGCCCGGGACTAGCGGATGAGCAGTTCTTC
TRBJ1-1	TRBD1	-	TRBV5-1	CASTLQGAQEAFF	TGCGCCAGCACCCTGCAGGGGGCCCAAGAAGCTTTCTTT
TRBJ2-3	-	-	TRBV7-9	CASSYIRLATRADTQYF	TGTGCCAGCAGTTACATAAGGCTAGCGACTCGGGCGGATACGCAGTATTTT
TRBJ2-3	TRBD2	-	TRBV5-1	CASSLKLAGGTDTQYF	TGCGCCAGCAGCTTGAAGCTAGCGGGGGGAACAGATACGCAGTATTTT
TRBJ1-2	TRBD1	few	TRBV5-4	CASSSDRGEGGYTF	TGTGCCAGCAGCTCGGACAGGGGCGAGGGTGGCTACACCTTC
TRBJ2-7	-	-	TRBV28	CASSSPGLLTYEQYF	TGTGCCAGCAGTTCACCGGGACTGCTGACCTACGAGCAGTACTTC
TRBJ1-5	-	-	TRBV4-3	CASSHEPAHDGVYQPQHF	TGCGCCAGCAGCCATGAACCCGCCCATGACGGAGTTTATCAGCCCCAGCATTTT
TRBJ2-1	TRBD2	-	TRBV11-3	CASSPGLAPREQFF	TGTGCCAGCAGCCCGGGACTAGCTCCTCGGGAGCAGTTCTTC
TRBJ1-2	-	-	TRBV11-3	CASSDPQVDYGYTF	TGTGCCAGCAGCGACCCCCAGGTAGACTATGGCTACACCTTC
TRBJ2-1	-	-	TRBV27	CASSLRGFYNEQFF	TGTGCCAGCAGTTTGCGGGGTTTCTACAATGAGCAGTTCTTC
TRBJ1-2	-	-	TRBV6-5	CASRLGRGYYGYTF	TGTGCCAGCAGATTGGGCAGGGGATACTATGGCTACACCTTC
TRBJ2-5	-	-	TRBV5-6	CASSLDGRRETQYF	TGTGCCAGCAGCTTGGACGGGAGACGAGAGACCCAGTACTTC
TRBJ2-7	TRBD1	few	TRBV5-6	CASSLLDRGAYEQYF	TGTGCCAGCAGCTTGCTGGACAGGGGAGCCTACGAGCAGTACTTC
TRBJ2-5	-	-	TRBV5-4	CASRPRTGTETQYF	TGTGCCAGCAGACCCCGTACAGGGACAGAGACCCAGTACTTC
TRBJ2-6	-	-	TRBV9	CASGGASGANVLTF	TGTGCCAGCGGGGGGGCGTCTGGGGCCAACGTCCTGACTTTC
TRBJ1-2	-	-	TRBV11-3	CASSLMGADGYTF	TGTGCCAGCAGCTTAATGGGGGCTGATGGCTACACCTTC
TRBJ1-2	TRBD1	-	TRBV29-1	CSVEPRGLGGYTF	TGCAGCGTTGAACCCAGGGGGCTGGGTGGCTACACCTTC
TRBJ2-3	TRBD2	-	TRBV10-2	CASRRTSGSSTDTQYF	TGCGCCAGCAGAAGGACTAGCGGCTCTAGCACAGATACGCAGTATTTT
TRBJ2-6	-	-	TRBV11-2	CASSSLGGSGANVLTF	TGTGCCAGCAGCTCCCTAGGGGGCTCTGGGGCCAACGTCCTGACTTTC
TRBJ1-3	-	-	TRBV4-1	CASSQAGGAGGNTIYF	TGCGCCAGCAGCCAAGCTGGAGGGGCTGGTGGAAACACCATATATTTT
TRBJ2-1	-	-	TRBV5-6	CASSFNPYSAYNEQFF	TGTGCCAGCAGCTTTAACCCCTACAGTGCTTACAATGAGCAGTTCTTC
TRBJ1-1	-	-	TRBV11-1	CASRSDLITEAFF	TGTGCCAGCAGATCGGACTTAATTACTGAAGCTTTCTTT
TRBJ2-1	-	few	TRBV5-4	CASSLAPGSANNEQFF	TGTGCCAGCAGCTTGGCCCCAGGGTCCGCCAACAATGAGCAGTTCTTC
TRBJ2-5	-	-	TRBV30	CAWTPGVGGQETQYF	TGTGCCTGGACCCCGGGGGTCGGGGGACAAGAGACCCAGTACTTC
TRBJ2-3	TRBD1	once	TRBV7-6	CASSLRTGEGTDTQYF	TGTGCCAGCAGCTTAAGGACAGGGGAAGGCACAGATACGCAGTATTTT
TRBJ1-1	-	-	TRBV5-1	CASSLTSNAEAFF	TGCGCCAGCAGCTTGACTTCGAACGCTGAAGCTTTCTTT
TRBJ1-1	-	-	TRBV30	CAWSSEAMNTEAFF	TGTGCCTGGAGTTCGGAAGCGATGAACACTGAAGCTTTCTTT
TRBJ2-7	-	-	TRBV6-1	CASSDDWESEQYF	TGTGCCAGCAGTGATGACTGGGAGAGCGAGCAGTACTTC
TRBJ2-7	TRBD1	-	TRBV7-2	CASSLVSGQVYEQYF	TGTGCCAGCAGCTTAGTATCGGGACAGGTTTACGAGCAGTACTTC
TRBJ2-7	-	-	TRBV5-6	CASTSPRGQGGHEQYF	TGTGCCAGCACATCTCCGAGAGGGCAGGGAGGCCACGAGCAGTACTTC
TRBJ1-1	TRBD1	-	TRBV28	CASVPGQILNTEAFF	TGTGCCAGCGTACCGGGACAGATACTGAACACTGAAGCTTTCTTT
TRBJ2-1	-	-	TRBV7-2	CASSLVAGYYNEQFF	TGTGCCAGCAGCTTAGTGGCGGGGTATTACAATGAGCAGTTCTTC
TRBJ1-1	TRBD1	few	TRBV5-1	CASSFGQGGTEAFF	TGCGCCAGCAGCTTCGGACAGGGGGGCACTGAAGCTTTCTTT
TRBJ1-6	-	-	TRBV6-1	CASSEWSSPLHF	TGTGCCAGCAGTGAATGGAGCTCACCCCTCCACTTT
TRBJ1-3	-	-	TRBV7-2	CASSLTDYSGNTIYF	TGTGCCAGCAGCTTAACAGATTACTCTGGAAACACCATATATTTT
TRBJ2-7	TRBD2	-	TRBV29-1	CSVELAGRSYEQYF	TGCAGCGTTGAACTAGCGGGGCGCTCCTACGAGCAGTACTTC
TRBJ1-1	-	-	TRBV6-5	CASSYMDKSTEAFF	TGTGCCAGCAGTTACATGGACAAAAGCACTGAAGCTTTCTTT
TRBJ1-1	-	-	TRBV7-2	CASSPQGWSEAFF	TGTGCCAGCAGCCCACAGGGTTGGTCTGAAGCTTTCTTT